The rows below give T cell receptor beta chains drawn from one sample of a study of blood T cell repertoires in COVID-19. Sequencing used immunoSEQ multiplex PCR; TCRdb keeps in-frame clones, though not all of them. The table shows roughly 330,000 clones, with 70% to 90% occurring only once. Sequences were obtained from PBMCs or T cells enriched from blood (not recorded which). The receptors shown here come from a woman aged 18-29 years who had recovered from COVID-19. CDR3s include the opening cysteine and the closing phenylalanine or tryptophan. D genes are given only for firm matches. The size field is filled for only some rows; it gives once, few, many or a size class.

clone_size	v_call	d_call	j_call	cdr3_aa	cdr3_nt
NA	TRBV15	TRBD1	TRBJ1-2	CATSRETGLNYGYTF	TGTGCCACCAGCAGGGAGACAGGGCTTAACTATGGCTACACCTTC
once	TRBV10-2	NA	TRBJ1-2	CASRSLGDNYGYTF	TGCGCCAGCAGGTCCCTCGGGGATAACTATGGCTACACCTTC
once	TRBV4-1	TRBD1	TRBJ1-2	CASSPTGQGLNLVGLDYGYTF	TGCGCCAGCAGCCCAACGGGACAGGGCCTTAACTTAGTGGGCCTTGACTATGGCTACACCTTC
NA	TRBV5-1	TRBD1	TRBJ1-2	CASTEGQGPYGYTF	TGCGCCAGCACCGAAGGACAGGGCCCCTATGGCTACACCTTC
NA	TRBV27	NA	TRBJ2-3	CASNPTAGPDTQYF	TGTGCCAGCAACCCGACGGCAGGGCCGGATACGCAGTATTTT
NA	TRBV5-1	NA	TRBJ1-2	CASSLQGYGYTF	TGCGCCAGCAGCTTGCAGGGCTATGGCTACACCTTC
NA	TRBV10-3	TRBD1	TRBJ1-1	CAIRPGQTTEAFF	TGTGCCATCAGACCGGGACAGACCACTGAAGCTTTCTTT
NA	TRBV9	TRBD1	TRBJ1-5	CASSGTGQLSQPQHF	TGTGCCAGCAGCGGGACGGGACAGCTCAGTCAGCCCCAGCATTTT
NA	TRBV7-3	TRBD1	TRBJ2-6	CASSPNRGYGANVLTF	TGTGCCAGCAGCCCAAACAGGGGGTATGGGGCCAACGTCCTGACTTTC
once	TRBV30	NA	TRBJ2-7	CAWKRGSLEGEQYF	TGTGCCTGGAAGAGGGGGTCCCTCGAGGGAGAGCAGTACTTC